This entry describes one TCR beta chain. Its target is not known. TCRdb redid the calling of the reads with MiXCR, one entry per CDR3 protein. The table lists about 360,000 distinct CDR3 sequences, roughly 34% of them singletons. The sample is drawn from a study of T cell repertoires in cytomegalovirus infection. From germline, CDR1 is SGHAT and CDR2 FQNNGV. CDR3 length: 13 amino acids. The V and J ends lost 8 bases and 4 bases respectively, with 13 bases between them. The sequence came from a human donor in good health (CMV status not recorded). Some clones in this sample may be carry-over from other donors' samples. This chain connects TRBV11-2 to TRBJ2-3, with D possibly being TRBD1 (5 bases). The material sequenced was cultured PBMCs, taken from culture after CMV antigen stimulation. Here the CDR3 DNA reads TGTGCCAGCGTCAACTGGGGCCCAGATACGCAGTATTTT. It yields the protein CASVNWGPDTQYF.